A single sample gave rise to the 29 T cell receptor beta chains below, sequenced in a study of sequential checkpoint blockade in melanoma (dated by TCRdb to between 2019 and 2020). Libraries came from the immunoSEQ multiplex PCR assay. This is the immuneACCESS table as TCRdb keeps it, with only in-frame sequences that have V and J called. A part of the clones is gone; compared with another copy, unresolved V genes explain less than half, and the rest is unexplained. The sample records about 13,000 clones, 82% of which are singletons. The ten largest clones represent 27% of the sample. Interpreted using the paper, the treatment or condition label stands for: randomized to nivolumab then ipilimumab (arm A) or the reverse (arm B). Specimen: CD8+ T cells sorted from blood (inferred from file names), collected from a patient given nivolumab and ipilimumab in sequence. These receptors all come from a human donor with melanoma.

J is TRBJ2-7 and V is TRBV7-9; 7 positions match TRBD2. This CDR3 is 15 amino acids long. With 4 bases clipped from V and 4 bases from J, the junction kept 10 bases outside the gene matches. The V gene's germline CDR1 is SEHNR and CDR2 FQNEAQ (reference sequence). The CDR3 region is CASSSNRGSTYEQYF. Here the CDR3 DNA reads TGTGCCAGCAGCTCAAATCGCGGGAGTACTTACGAGCAGTACTTC. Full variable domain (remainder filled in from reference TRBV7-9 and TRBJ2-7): DTGVSQNPRHKITKRGQNVTFRCDPISEHNRLYWYRQTLGQGPEFLTYFQNEAQLEKSRLLSDRFSAERPKGSFSTLEIQRTEQGDSAMYLCASSSNRGSTYEQYFGPGTRLTVT.

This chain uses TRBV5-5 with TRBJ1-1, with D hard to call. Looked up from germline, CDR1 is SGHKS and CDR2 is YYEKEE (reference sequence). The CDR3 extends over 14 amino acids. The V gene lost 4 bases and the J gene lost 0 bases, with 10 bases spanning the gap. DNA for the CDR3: TGTGCCAGCAGCACCCCCCAGGTGAACACTGAAGCTTTCTTT. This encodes CASSTPQVNTEAFF.

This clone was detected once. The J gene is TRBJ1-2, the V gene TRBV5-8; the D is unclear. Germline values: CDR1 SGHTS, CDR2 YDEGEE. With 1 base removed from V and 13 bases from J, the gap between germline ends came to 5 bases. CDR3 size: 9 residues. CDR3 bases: TGTGCCAGCAGCTTGTTCGGCACCTTC. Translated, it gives CASSLFGTF.

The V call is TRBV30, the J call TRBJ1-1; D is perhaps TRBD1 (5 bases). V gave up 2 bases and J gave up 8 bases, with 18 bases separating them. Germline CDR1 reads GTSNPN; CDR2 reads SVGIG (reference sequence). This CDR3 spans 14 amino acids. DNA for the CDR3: TGTGCCTGGAGTAGTCTGGGACGGAGGGACGAAGCTTTCTTT. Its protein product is CAWSSLGRRDEAFF.

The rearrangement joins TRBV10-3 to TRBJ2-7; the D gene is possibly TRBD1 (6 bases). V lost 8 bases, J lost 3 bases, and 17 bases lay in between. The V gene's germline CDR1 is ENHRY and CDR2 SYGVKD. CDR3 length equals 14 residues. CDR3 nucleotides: TGTGCCATCGGCAAACAGGGCCCCAGCTACGAGCAGTACTTC. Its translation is CAIGKQGPSYEQYF.

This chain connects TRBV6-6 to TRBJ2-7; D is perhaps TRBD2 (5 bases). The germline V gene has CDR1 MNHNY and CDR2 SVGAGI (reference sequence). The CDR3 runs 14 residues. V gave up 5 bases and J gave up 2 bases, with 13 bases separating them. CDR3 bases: TGTGCCAGCAGTGGCCGGGGAGTAGCCTACGAGCAGTACTTC. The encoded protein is CASSGRGVAYEQYF.

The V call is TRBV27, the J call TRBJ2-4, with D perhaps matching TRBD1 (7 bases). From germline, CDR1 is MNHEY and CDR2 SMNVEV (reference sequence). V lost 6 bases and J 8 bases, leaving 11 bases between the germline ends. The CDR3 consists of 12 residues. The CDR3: CASRRDRHIQYF. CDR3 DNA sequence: TGTGCCAGCAGGCGGGACAGACACATTCAGTACTTC.

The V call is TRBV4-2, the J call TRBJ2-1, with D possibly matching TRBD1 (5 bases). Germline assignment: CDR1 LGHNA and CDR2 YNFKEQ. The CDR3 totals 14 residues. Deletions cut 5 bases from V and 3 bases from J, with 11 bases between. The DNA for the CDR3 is TGTGCCAGCAGCACCTGGGGCGACTACAATGAGCAGTTCTTC. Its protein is CASSTWGDYNEQFF.

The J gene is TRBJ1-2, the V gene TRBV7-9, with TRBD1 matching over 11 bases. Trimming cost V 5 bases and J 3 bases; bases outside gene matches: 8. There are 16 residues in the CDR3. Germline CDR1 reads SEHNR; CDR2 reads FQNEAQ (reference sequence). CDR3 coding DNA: TGTGCCAGCAGCCCCCCACCGGGACAGGGGGACTATGGCTACACCTTC. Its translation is CASSPPPGQGDYGYTF.

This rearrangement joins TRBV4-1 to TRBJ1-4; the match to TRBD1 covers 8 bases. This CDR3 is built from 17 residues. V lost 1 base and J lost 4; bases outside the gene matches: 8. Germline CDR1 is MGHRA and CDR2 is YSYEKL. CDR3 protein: CASSQVPQGGNNEKLFF. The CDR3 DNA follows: TGCGCCAGCAGCCAAGTCCCACAGGGGGGGAATAATGAAAAACTGTTTTTT.

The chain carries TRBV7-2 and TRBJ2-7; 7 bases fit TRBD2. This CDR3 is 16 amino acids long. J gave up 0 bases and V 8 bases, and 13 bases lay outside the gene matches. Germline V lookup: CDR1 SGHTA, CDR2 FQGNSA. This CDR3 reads CASSPLGGDYSYEQYF. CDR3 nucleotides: TGTGCCAGCTCCCCATTAGGCGGGGACTACTCCTACGAGCAGTACTTC.

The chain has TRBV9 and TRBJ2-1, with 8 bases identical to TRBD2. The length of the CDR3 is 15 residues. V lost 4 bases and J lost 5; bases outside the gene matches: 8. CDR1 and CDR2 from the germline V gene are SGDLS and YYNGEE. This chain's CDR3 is CASSPSGSLHNEQFF. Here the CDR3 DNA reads TGTGCCAGCAGCCCGAGCGGGAGTCTCCACAATGAGCAGTTCTTC.

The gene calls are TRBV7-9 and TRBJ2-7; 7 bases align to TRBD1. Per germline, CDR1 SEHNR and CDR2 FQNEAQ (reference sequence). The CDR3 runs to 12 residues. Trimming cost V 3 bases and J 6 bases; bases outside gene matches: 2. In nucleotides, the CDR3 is TGTGCCAGCAGCTTGACAGGGACCGAGCAGTACTTC. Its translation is CASSLTGTEQYF.

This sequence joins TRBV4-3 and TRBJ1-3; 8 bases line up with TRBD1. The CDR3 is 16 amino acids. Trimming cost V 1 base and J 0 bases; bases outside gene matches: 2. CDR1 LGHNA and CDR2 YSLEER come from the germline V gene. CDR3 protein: CASSQGTGSSGNTIYF. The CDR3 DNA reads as TGCGCCAGCAGCCAAGGGACAGGGAGCTCTGGAAACACCATATATTTT.

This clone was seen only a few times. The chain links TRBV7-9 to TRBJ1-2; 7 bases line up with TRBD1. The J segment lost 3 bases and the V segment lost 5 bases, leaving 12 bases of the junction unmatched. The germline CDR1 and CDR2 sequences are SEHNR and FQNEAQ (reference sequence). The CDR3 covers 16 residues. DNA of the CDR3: TGTGCCAGCAGCCCAACCCGGGACAGCACCTACTATGGCTACACCTTC. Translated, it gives CASSPTRDSTYYGYTF.

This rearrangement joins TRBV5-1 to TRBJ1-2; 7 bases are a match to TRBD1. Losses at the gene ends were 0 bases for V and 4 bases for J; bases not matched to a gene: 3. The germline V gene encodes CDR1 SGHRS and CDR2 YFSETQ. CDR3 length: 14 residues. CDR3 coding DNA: TGCGCCAGCAGCTTGGGGGACAGTAGCTATGGCTACACCTTC. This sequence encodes CASSLGDSSYGYTF.

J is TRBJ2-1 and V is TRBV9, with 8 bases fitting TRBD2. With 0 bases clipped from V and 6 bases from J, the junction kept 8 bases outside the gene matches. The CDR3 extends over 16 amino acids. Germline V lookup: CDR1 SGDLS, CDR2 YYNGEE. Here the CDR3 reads CASSVAKTGGSNEQFF. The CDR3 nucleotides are TGTGCCAGCAGCGTAGCTAAGACGGGAGGGTCCAATGAGCAGTTCTTC.

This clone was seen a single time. CDR3 bases: TGTGCCAGCAGTGATTATCCCGGGGAGCTGTTTTTT. Amino acid sequence: CASSDYPGELFF. The gene calls are TRBV6-1 and TRBJ2-2; no definite D call. CDR3 length: 12 residues. Trimming took off 3 bases at V and 6 bases at J, with 5 bases between the two ends. In germline, CDR1 is MNHNS, CDR2 SASEGT.

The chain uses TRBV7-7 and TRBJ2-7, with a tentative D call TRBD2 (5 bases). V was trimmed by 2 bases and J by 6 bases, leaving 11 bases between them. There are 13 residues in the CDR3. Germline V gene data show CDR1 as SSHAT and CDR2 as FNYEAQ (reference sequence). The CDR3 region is CASSLTSSGEQYF. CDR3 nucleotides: TGTGCCAGCAGCTTAACTAGTTCTGGCGAGCAGTACTTC.

The CDR3 nucleotides are TGTGCCAGCAGCTTGACCCCGCGGGTCTCTGGGGCCAACGTCCTGACTTTC. This translates into CASSLTPRVSGANVLTF. This chain joins TRBV11-2 and TRBJ2-6; a possible D gene is TRBD2 (5 bases). The CDR3 has 17 amino acids. The germline V gene has CDR1 SGHAT and CDR2 FQNNGV. Trimming took off 3 bases at V and 0 bases at J, with 12 bases between the two ends. Filled out from reference TRBV11-2 and TRBJ2-6, the complete variable domain reads EAGVAQSPRYKIIEKRQSVAFWCNPISGHATLYWYQQILGQGPKLLIQFQNNGVVDDSQLPKDRFSAERLKGVDSTLKIQPAKLEDSAVYLCASSLTPRVSGANVLTFGAGSRLTVL.

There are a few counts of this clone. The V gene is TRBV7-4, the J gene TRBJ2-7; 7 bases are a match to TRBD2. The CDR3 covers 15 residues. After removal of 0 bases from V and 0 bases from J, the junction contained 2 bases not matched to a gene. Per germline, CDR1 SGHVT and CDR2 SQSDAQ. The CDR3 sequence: CASSLAGGDSYEQYF. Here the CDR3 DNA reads TGTGCCAGCAGCTTAGCGGGGGGGGACTCCTACGAGCAGTACTTC.

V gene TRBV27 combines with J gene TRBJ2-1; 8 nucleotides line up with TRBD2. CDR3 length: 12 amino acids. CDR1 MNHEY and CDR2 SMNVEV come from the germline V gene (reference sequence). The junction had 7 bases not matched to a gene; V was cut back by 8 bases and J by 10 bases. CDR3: CASGLASWEQFF. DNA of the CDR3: TGTGCCAGCGGACTAGCCTCCTGGGAGCAGTTCTTC.

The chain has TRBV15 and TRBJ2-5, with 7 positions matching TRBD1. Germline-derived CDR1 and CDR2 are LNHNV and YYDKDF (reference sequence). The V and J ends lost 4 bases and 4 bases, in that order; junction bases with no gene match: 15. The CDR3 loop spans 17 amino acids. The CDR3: CATSTLRGQARGETQYF. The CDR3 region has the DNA TGTGCCACCAGCACGCTGAGGGGGCAGGCAAGGGGAGAGACCCAGTACTTC.

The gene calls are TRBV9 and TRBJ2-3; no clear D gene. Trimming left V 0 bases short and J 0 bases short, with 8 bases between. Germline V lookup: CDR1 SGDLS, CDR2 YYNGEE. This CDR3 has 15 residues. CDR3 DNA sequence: TGTGCCAGCAGCGTAGTAGAGGCAAGCACAGATACGCAGTATTTT. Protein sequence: CASSVVEASTDTQYF.

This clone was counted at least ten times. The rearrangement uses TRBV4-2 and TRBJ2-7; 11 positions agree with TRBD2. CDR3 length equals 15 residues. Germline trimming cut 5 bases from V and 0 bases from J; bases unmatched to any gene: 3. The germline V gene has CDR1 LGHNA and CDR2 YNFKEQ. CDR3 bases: TGTGCCAGCAGCTTAGCGGGGGGGGACTCCTACGAGCAGTACTTC. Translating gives CASSLAGGDSYEQYF.

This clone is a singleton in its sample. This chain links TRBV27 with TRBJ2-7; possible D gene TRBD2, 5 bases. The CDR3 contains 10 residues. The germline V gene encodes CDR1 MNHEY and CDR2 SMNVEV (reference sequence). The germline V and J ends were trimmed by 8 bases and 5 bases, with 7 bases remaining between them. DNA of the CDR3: TGTGCCAGCGGGAGAGACGAGCAGTACTTC. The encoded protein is CASGRDEQYF.

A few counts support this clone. The CDR3 is CASSGTGGTYEQYF. The CDR3 coding sequence is TGTGCCAGCAGTGGGACAGGCGGAACCTACGAGCAGTACTTC. The J gene is TRBJ2-7, the V gene TRBV2, with 7 bases matching TRBD1. J was trimmed by 2 bases and V by 4 bases; bases with no gene match: 5. Germline-derived CDR1 and CDR2 are SNHLY and FYNNEI. The CDR3 runs to 14 residues. Combining the CDR3 with reference TRBV2 and TRBJ2-7 gives the whole variable domain EPEVTQTPSHQVTQMGQEVILRCVPISNHLYFYWYRQILGQKVEFLVSFYNNEISEKSEIFDDQFSVERPDGSNFTLKIRSTKLEDSAMYFCASSGTGGTYEQYFGPGTRLTVT.

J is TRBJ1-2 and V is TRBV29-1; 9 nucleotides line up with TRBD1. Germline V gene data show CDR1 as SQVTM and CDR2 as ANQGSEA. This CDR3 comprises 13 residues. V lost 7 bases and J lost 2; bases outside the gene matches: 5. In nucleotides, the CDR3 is TGCAGCGATAAAGACAGGGGGAACTATGGCTACACCTTC. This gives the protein CSDKDRGNYGYTF. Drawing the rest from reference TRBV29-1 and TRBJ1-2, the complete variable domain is SAVISQKPSRDICQRGTSLTIQCQVDSQVTMMFWYRQQPGQSLTLIATANQGSEATYESGFVIDKFPISRPNLTFSTLTVSNMSPEDSSIYLCSDKDRGNYGYTFGSGTRLTVV.

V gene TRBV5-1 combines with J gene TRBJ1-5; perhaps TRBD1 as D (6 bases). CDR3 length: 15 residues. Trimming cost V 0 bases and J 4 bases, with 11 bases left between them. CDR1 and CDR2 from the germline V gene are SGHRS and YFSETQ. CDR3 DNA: TGCGCCAGCAGCTTGGCTCCGGACAGTAATCAGCCCCAGCATTTT. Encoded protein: CASSLAPDSNQPQHF.